Following are 8 T cell receptor beta chains from one sample sequenced in a study of blood T cell repertoires in COVID-19. Profiling relied on immunoSEQ multiplex PCR, and the TCRdb table lists in-frame clones only, not all of them. The sample records about 250,000 clones, 65% to 90% being singletons. Sequenced input: PBMCs or T cells enriched from blood (not recorded which). Receptor source: a man aged 35 to 55 who had recovered from COVID-19.

Here the CDR3 DNA reads TGTGCCAGCAGCCAATGGGGACAAAACGCGAGGAATGAGCAGTTCTTC. Its translation is CASSQWGQNARNEQFF. The V call is TRBV3-1 (or the pseudogene TRBV3-2), the J call TRBJ2-1; possible D gene TRBD1, 6 bases. V was shortened by 2 bases and J by 7 bases, with 18 bases between the two germline ends. This CDR3 has 16 amino acids. Per germline, CDR1 LGHDT and CDR2 YNNKEL (reference sequence).

V gene TRBV7-8 combines with J gene TRBJ2-5; a possible D gene is TRBD2 (6 bases). The ends were cut back, 5 bases at V and 0 bases at J, with 10 bases in the middle. The CDR3 is 14 amino acids. CDR1 and CDR2 from the germline V gene are SGHVS and FQNEAQ. CDR3 amino acids: CASSPREYQETQYF. The DNA of the CDR3 is TGTGCCAGCAGCCCCCGGGAGTACCAAGAGACCCAGTACTTC.

V usage is TRBV9 and J usage is TRBJ1-1; D is perhaps TRBD1 (6 bases). V lost 5 bases to trimming and J lost 3 bases, with 17 bases between them. Germline lookup yields CDR1 SGDLS and CDR2 YYNGEE. This CDR3 region has 15 residues. CDR3 in DNA: TGTGCCAGCAGTGAGAGGGGGACCCGAGACACTGAAGCTTTCTTT. Translating it yields CASSERGTRDTEAFF. Using reference TRBV9 and TRBJ1-1 for the parts outside the CDR3, the full variable domain is DSGVTQTPKHLITATGQRVTLRCSPRSGDLSVYWYQQSLDQGLQFLIQYYNGEERAKGNILERFSAQQFPDLHSELNLSSLELGDSALYFCASSERGTRDTEAFFGQGTRLTVV.

The chain links TRBV7-2 to TRBJ1-1, with 11 bases matching TRBD1. Germline CDR1 SGHTA, CDR2 FQGNSA. V lost 1 base to trimming and J lost 4 bases; unmatched junction nucleotides: 2. The CDR3 sequence is 15 residues long. CDR3 protein: CASSLVGTGGTEAFF. CDR3 DNA sequence: TGTGCCAGCAGCTTAGTTGGGACAGGGGGCACTGAAGCTTTCTTT. Supplemented by reference TRBV7-2 and TRBJ1-1, the full variable domain reads GAGVSQSPSNKVTEKGKDVELRCDPISGHTALYWYRQSLGQGLEFLIYFQGNSAPDKSGLPSDRFSAERTGGSVSTLTIQRTQQEDSAVYLCASSLVGTGGTEAFFGQGTRLTVV.

The CDR3 region is CASSASIQDNEKLFF. The CDR3 DNA is TGTGCCAGCTCAGCGAGCATACAGGATAATGAAAAACTGTTTTTT. The chain is built from TRBV18 and TRBJ1-4; D might be TRBD1 (5 bases). V was trimmed by 5 bases and J by 4 bases, leaving 14 bases between them. This CDR3 has 15 residues. The germline CDR1 and CDR2 sequences are KGHSH and LQKENI.

V gene TRBV11-2 combines with J gene TRBJ2-7; 8 positions match TRBD2. V trimming: 1 base; J trimming: 1 base; junction bases outside the gene matches: 3. Germline V CDR1 and CDR2: SGHAT, FQNNGV. CDR3 length: 15 residues. The chain's CDR3 is CASSLALAASYEQYF. The CDR3 DNA reads as TGTGCCAGCAGCTTAGCACTAGCGGCATCCTACGAGCAGTACTTC.

Only one count was recorded for this clone. The chain joins TRBV23-1 to TRBJ1-3, with 7 bases fitting TRBD1. Being an ORF, TRBV23-1 has a function that is uncertain. CDR3 length: 16 residues. V shed 2 bases and J 0 bases; nucleotides not matched to a gene: 4. The CDR3 coding sequence is TGCGCCAGCAGTCAAATAGGGGGCCGCTCTGGAAACACCATATATTTT. Its protein product is CASSQIGGRSGNTIYF.

This chain uses TRBV19 with TRBJ1-3, with D perhaps matching TRBD1 (6 bases). V lost 6 bases, J lost 6 bases, and 15 bases lay in between. This CDR3 is built from 14 residues. Germline V gene sequence: CDR1 LNHDA, CDR2 SQIVND (reference sequence). CDR3 nucleotides: TGTGCCAGTAGCAACCGGGACACAGTAAACACCATATATTTT. Protein sequence: CASSNRDTVNTIYF.